Below, 8 T cell receptor beta chains from the same sample are listed, as sequenced in a study of technical replicates of blood from several donors. Assay: immunoSEQ multiplex PCR; the TCRdb copy retains only in-frame clones and omits some. The sample shows 60,000 to 90,000 clones, 85% to 95% of them seen only once. The sample taken for sequencing was T cells isolated from PBMCs. These TCRs come from a human donor in good health.

The rearrangement uses TRBV7-9 and TRBJ1-1; tentative D call: TRBD1 (6 bases). V dropped 5 bases and J dropped 2 bases, with 21 bases sitting between them. The CDR3 loop spans 17 amino acids. Germline V gene data show CDR1 as SEHNR and CDR2 as FQNEAQ (reference sequence). The CDR3 DNA follows: TGTGCCAGCAGCCGTGGTACAGGGTTTGTTGGCAACACTGAAGCTTTCTTT. Translated, it gives CASSRGTGFVGNTEAFF.

The chain carries TRBV7-9 and TRBJ2-3, with TRBD2 identical over 9 bases. V shed 8 bases, J shed 6 bases, and the junction held 6 bases outside the gene matches. Per germline, CDR1 SEHNR and CDR2 FQNEAQ (reference sequence). The CDR3 is 13 amino acids. The CDR3 protein is CASEREAADTQYF. The DNA for the CDR3 is TGTGCCAGCGAGCGGGAGGCCGCGGATACGCAGTATTTT.

The chain recombines TRBV28 with TRBJ2-2; D remains unclear. The V and J ends lost 3 bases and 11 bases respectively, with 13 bases between them. This CDR3 spans 13 amino acids. Looked up from germline, CDR1 is MDHEN and CDR2 is SYDVKM. The CDR3 spells CASSFRAGPELFF. CDR3 DNA: TGTGCCAGCAGTTTCCGCGCCGGTCCAGAGCTGTTTTTT.

The count of this clone is one. The chain uses TRBV5-5 and TRBJ2-1; TRBD2 matches 10 bases. V gave up 3 bases and J gave up 5 bases; unmatched junction bases: 5. The CDR3 sequence is 15 residues long. Germline assignment: CDR1 SGHKS and CDR2 YYEKEE (reference sequence). The CDR3 protein is CASSSGLAADNEQFF. CDR3 bases: TGTGCCAGCAGCTCCGGACTAGCGGCCGACAATGAGCAGTTCTTC.

The V call is TRBV7-2, the J call TRBJ2-5; 13 bases fit TRBD2. The ends lost 5 bases at V and 5 bases at J; junction bases unmatched: 5. The V gene's germline CDR1 is SGHTA and CDR2 FQGNSA. The CDR3 runs 15 residues. The CDR3 loop reads CASSRLAGGVETQYF. The CDR3 DNA follows: TGTGCCAGCAGCAGACTAGCGGGAGGCGTCGAGACCCAGTACTTC.

The chain couples TRBV11-3 to TRBJ1-2, with D possibly TRBD1 on 6 matching bases. Germline V gene lookup returns CDR1 SGHNT and CDR2 YENEEA. The CDR3 spans 14 residues. The ends were cut back, 4 bases at V and 2 bases at J, with 11 bases in the middle. The CDR3: CASSYTGSNYGYTF. The CDR3 DNA is TGTGCCAGCAGCTACACAGGGTCAAACTATGGCTACACCTTC.

V is TRBV6-1 and J is TRBJ2-5, with D maybe TRBD1 (5 bases). Trimming stripped 3 bases from V and 5 bases from J, with 13 bases between. In germline, CDR1 is MNHNS, CDR2 SASEGT. There are 14 residues in the CDR3. The CDR3 region has the DNA TGTGCCAGCAGTGAGTCAGGGCCGCGGGAGACCCAGTACTTC. It codes for CASSESGPRETQYF.

The V and J genes are TRBV19 and TRBJ2-2; 8 positions match TRBD1. The CDR3 totals 17 residues. CDR1 is LNHDA and CDR2 is SQIVND in the germline V gene (reference sequence). The J segment lost 6 bases and the V segment lost 3 bases, leaving 12 bases of the junction unmatched. CDR3 DNA sequence: TGTGCCAGTAGTATCAGAGTGGGCAGGGGGCTTTCCGGGGAGCTGTTTTTT. This sequence encodes CASSIRVGRGLSGELFF.